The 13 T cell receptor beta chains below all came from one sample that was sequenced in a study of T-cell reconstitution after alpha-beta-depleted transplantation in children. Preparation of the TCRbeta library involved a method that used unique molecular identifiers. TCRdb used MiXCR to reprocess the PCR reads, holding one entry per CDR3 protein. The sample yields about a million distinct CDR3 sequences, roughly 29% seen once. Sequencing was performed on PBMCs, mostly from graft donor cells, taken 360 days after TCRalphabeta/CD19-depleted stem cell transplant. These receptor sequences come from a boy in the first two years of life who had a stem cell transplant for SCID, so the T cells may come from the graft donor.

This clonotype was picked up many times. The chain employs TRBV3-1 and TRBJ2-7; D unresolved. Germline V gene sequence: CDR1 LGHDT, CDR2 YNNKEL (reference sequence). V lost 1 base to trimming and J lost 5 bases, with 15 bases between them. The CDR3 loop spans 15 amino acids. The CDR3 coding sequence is TGTGCCAGCAGCCAAGGCCGGGCCTTTGGGAACGAGCAGTACTTC. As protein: CASSQGRAFGNEQYF.

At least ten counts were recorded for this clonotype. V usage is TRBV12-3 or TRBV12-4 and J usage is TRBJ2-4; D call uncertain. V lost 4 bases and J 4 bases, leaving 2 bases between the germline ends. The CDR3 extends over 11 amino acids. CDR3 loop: CASSSKNIQYF. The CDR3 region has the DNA TGTGCCAGCAGTTCAAAAAACATTCAGTACTTC.

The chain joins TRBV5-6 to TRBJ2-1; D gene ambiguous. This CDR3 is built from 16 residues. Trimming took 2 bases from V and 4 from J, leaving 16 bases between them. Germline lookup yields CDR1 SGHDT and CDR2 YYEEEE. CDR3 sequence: CASSFAARTLYNEQFF. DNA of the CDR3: TGTGCCAGCAGCTTTGCGGCCCGAACTCTTTACAATGAGCAGTTCTTC.

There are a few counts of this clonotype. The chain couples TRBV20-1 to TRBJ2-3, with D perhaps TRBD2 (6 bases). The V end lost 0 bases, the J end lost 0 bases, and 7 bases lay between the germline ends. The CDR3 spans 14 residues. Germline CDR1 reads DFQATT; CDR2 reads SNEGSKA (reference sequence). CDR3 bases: TGCAGTGCTAGAGACGCGGGGAGCACAGATACGCAGTATTTT. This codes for CSARDAGSTDTQYF.

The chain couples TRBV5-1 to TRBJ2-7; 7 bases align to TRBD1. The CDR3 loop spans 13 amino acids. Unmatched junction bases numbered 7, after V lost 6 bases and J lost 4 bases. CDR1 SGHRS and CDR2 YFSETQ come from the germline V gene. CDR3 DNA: TGCGCCAGCACGCGACAGGGATCGTACGAGCAGTACTTC. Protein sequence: CASTRQGSYEQYF.

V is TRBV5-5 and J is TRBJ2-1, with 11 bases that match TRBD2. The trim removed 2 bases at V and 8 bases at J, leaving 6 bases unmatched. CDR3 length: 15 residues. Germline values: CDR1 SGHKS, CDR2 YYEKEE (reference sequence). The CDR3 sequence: CASSFRLAGLYEQFF. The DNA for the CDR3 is TGTGCCAGCAGCTTCCGACTAGCGGGGTTGTATGAGCAGTTCTTC.

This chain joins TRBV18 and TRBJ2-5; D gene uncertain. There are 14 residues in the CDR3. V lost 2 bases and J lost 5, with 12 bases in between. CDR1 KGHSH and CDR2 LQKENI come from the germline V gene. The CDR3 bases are TGTGCCAGCTCACCAAAGGCCTCGCAGGAGACCCAGTACTTC. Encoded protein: CASSPKASQETQYF.

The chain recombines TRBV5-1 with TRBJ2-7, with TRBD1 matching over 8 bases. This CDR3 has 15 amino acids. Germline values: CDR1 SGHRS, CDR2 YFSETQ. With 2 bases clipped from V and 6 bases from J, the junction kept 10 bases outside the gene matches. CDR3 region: CASSFVQGDRAEQYF. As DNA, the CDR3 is TGCGCCAGCAGCTTCGTACAGGGGGATAGGGCCGAGCAGTACTTC. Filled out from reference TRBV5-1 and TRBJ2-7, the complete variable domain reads KAGVTQTPRYLIKTRGQQVTLSCSPISGHRSVSWYQQTPGQGLQFLFEYFSETQRNKGNFPGRFSGRQFSNSRSEMNVSTLELGDSALYLCASSFVQGDRAEQYFGPGTRLTVT.

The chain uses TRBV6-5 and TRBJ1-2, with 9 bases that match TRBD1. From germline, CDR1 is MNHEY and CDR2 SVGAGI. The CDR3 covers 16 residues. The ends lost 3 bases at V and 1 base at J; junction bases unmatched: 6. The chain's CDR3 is CASSYGTGILNYGYTF. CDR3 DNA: TGTGCCAGCAGTTATGGGACAGGGATTCTTAACTATGGCTACACCTTC.

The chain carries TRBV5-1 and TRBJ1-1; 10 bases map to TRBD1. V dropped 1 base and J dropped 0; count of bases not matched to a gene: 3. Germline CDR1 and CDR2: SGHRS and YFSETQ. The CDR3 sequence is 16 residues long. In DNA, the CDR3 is TGCGCCAGCAGCTTGAGGGACAGGGGCCTGAACACTGAAGCTTTCTTT. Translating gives CASSLRDRGLNTEAFF. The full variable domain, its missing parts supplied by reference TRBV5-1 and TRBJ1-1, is KAGVTQTPRYLIKTRGQQVTLSCSPISGHRSVSWYQQTPGQGLQFLFEYFSETQRNKGNFPGRFSGRQFSNSRSEMNVSTLELGDSALYLCASSLRDRGLNTEAFFGQGTRLTVV.

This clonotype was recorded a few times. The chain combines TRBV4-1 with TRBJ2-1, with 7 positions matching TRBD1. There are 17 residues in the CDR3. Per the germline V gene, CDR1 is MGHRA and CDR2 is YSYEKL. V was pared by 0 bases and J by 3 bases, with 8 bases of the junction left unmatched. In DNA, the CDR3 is TGCGCCAGCAGCCAAGACTTTGAGGGGGCTTTCTACAATGAGCAGTTCTTC. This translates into CASSQDFEGAFYNEQFF.

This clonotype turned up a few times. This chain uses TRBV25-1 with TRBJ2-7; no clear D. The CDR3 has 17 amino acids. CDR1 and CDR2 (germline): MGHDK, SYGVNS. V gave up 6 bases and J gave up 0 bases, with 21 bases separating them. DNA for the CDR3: TGTGCCAGCAGCTTATTCCCGGGCCCAGCCACCTCCTACGAGCAGTACTTC. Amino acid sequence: CASSLFPGPATSYEQYF.

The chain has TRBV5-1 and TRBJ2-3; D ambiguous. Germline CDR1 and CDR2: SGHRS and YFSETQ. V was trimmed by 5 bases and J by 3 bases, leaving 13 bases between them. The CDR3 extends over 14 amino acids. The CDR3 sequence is CASRFGLGTDTQYF. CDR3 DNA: TGCGCCAGCAGGTTCGGCCTTGGGACAGATACGCAGTATTTT.